Included here is one T cell receptor (beta chain) sequence, with context. The sample's time point: week 3, after first cycle of checkpoint inhibitor. Disease control meant complete response, partial response or stable disease at 12 weeks. This record comes from a study of blood T cell dynamics during melanoma immunotherapy. The CDR3 is 15 amino acids. V was trimmed by 2 bases and J by 4 bases, leaving 11 bases between them. Per the germline V gene, CDR1 is MNHNS and CDR2 is SASEGT. Using immunoSEQ multiplex PCR, the repertoire was profiled, and TCRdb retains in-frame clones only, with some absent. This sample yields about 16,000 clones, of which approximately 88% are seen a single time; roughly 8% belongs to the top ten.

The V gene is TRBV6-1, the J gene TRBJ1-4, with a weak D call TRBD1 (5 bases). Sequencing was performed on blood, taken from a patient treated with checkpoint blockade. This receptor was identified in a human donor with melanoma. CDR3: CASSERRGLNEKLFF. CDR3 in DNA: TGTGCCAGCAGTGAACGTCGGGGCCTTAATGAAAAACTGTTTTTT.